This is a list of T cell receptor beta chains from one sample in a study of blood T cell repertoires in COVID-19. Assay used: immunoSEQ multiplex PCR; TCRdb lists only in-frame clones, some missing. The sample includes about 240,000 clones, approximately 86% of them seen just once. Sequenced: peripheral blood. Receptor source: a woman in her 70s with active or convalescent COVID-19. Both conserved end residues are part of each CDR3. Fields, in order: J gene, V gene, CDR3 protein.

J gene: TRBJ2-3
V gene: TRBV29-1
CDR3 protein: CSVETGRTDTQYF

J gene: TRBJ2-1
V gene: TRBV5-1
CDR3 protein: CASSFRTSGHNEQFF

J gene: TRBJ2-7
V gene: TRBV11-2
CDR3 protein: CASSGGLGYYEQYF

J gene: TRBJ1-4
V gene: TRBV11-2
CDR3 protein: CASSLGAADREDEKLFF

J gene: TRBJ1-5
V gene: TRBV10-3
CDR3 protein: CAISESITVNQPQHF

J gene: TRBJ1-1
V gene: TRBV2
CDR3 protein: CASVGTGGTEAFF

J gene: TRBJ2-1
V gene: TRBV7-9
CDR3 protein: CASSYRDRGIDEQFF

J gene: TRBJ2-3
V gene: TRBV2
CDR3 protein: CASKGLAGGTDTQYF

J gene: TRBJ1-6
V gene: TRBV7-9
CDR3 protein: CASSLASKTGGNSPLHF

J gene: TRBJ2-7
V gene: TRBV11-2
CDR3 protein: CASSLGSVYEQYF

J gene: TRBJ1-3
V gene: TRBV5-7
CDR3 protein: CASSLTAINGNTIYF

J gene: TRBJ1-3
V gene: TRBV6-1
CDR3 protein: CASSGAGGYSGNTIYF

J gene: TRBJ2-3
V gene: TRBV5-5
CDR3 protein: CASSLSQRDTDTQYF

J gene: TRBJ1-3
V gene: TRBV7-8
CDR3 protein: CASSFTEAGNTIYF

J gene: TRBJ2-7
V gene: TRBV29-1
CDR3 protein: CSVQIVYEQYF

J gene: TRBJ1-3
V gene: TRBV12-5
CDR3 protein: CASGLGDRGGNTIYF

J gene: TRBJ2-3
V gene: TRBV9
CDR3 protein: CASSDAAGVGTDTQYF

J gene: TRBJ1-1
V gene: TRBV6-5
CDR3 protein: CASTALQNTEAFF

J gene: TRBJ1-6
V gene: TRBV24-1
CDR3 protein: CATSEGGSYNSPLHF

J gene: TRBJ2-3
V gene: TRBV6-1
CDR3 protein: CASSEGFGGTDTQYF

J gene: TRBJ2-4
V gene: TRBV7-2
CDR3 protein: CASSPGQGAIVAKNIQYF

J gene: TRBJ2-7
V gene: TRBV6-5
CDR3 protein: CASSRVTRAGEQYF